This is a list of T cell receptor beta chains from one sample in a study of Graves' ophthalmopathy and Graves' hyperthyroidism. In TCRdb, the multiplex PCR reads were re-called with MiXCR into one record per CDR3 protein. The table has about 1.1 million distinct CDR3 sequences, 35% to 45% seen once; the top ten hold 11%. What was sequenced was peripheral blood or thyroid tissue (not recorded which). These TCRs come from an adult man with Graves' hyperthyroidism. CDR3s include the opening cysteine and the closing phenylalanine or tryptophan. The order of the fields is V gene, CDR3 protein.

V: TRBV5-8; CDR3: CASSYSGTERWPHF
V: TRBV24-1; CDR3: CATRESSYEQYF
V: TRBV7-2; CDR3: CASSLGGFREKLFF
V: TRBV7-2; CDR3: CASSAGDRVYQPQHF
V: TRBV12-3/TRBV12-4; CDR3: CASSVGHGPFTDTQYF
V: TRBV12-3/TRBV12-4; CDR3: CASSLRSSPGVEQYF
V: TRBV15; CDR3: CATSSQLGGTEAFF
V: TRBV7-9; CDR3: CASRPGLAGGGETQYF
V: TRBV14; CDR3: CASSRGLAGGYETQHF
V: TRBV6-2/TRBV6-3; CDR3: CASKQGLENTEAFF
V: TRBV2; CDR3: CASGQGTGINEKLFF
V: TRBV7-8; CDR3: CASSFFTGEGLTGELFF
V: TRBV29-1; CDR3: CSFGQGNQPQHF
V: TRBV7-2; CDR3: CASSLVRGAFSGNTIYF
V: TRBV11-2; CDR3: CASSLVPAGELFF
V: TRBV5-1; CDR3: CASSVGAEAFF
V: TRBV24-1; CDR3: CATSDLSSTDTQYF
V: TRBV20-1; CDR3: CSARDSSGAGETQYF
V: TRBV29-1; CDR3: CSVAWTGTNTEAFF
V: TRBV7-8; CDR3: CASSLAGRGDQPQHF
V: TRBV12-3/TRBV12-4; CDR3: CASSTGTGEYEQYF
V: TRBV7-2; CDR3: CASSQERLAASSYEQYF
V: TRBV7-6; CDR3: CASSPRADEKLFF
V: TRBV29-1; CDR3: CSAADRAIPYEQYF
V: TRBV11-2; CDR3: CASSPPGQGRAFF
V: TRBV15; CDR3: CATSRDPTSNQPQHF
V: TRBV2; CDR3: CASSDGQDNYGYAF
V: TRBV6-6; CDR3: CASTHEGRSNQPQHF
V: TRBV19; CDR3: CASTWDRAAGYTF
V: TRBV28; CDR3: CASSPTETHQPQHF
V: TRBV15; CDR3: CATSPGQGWYEQYF
V: TRBV29-1; CDR3: CSVEDPGQGLNTEAFF
V: TRBV2; CDR3: CASTVTYEQYF
V: TRBV20-1; CDR3: CSGLAGGPGGEQYF
V: TRBV7-9; CDR3: CASSLGDPTGNTIYF
V: TRBV5-1; CDR3: CASKQREDAEQYF
V: TRBV12-3/TRBV12-4; CDR3: CASRDRDRGPYGYTF
V: TRBV2; CDR3: CASEDTPRGTQYF
V: TRBV5-1; CDR3: CASRTGTPDGYTF
V: TRBV20-1; CDR3: CSASRDRANPSYEQYF
V: TRBV10-3; CDR3: CAIRDRLDKETQYF
V: TRBV12-3/TRBV12-4; CDR3: CASTGQGQPQHF
V: TRBV29-1; CDR3: CSVAANTGDQPQHF
V: TRBV9; CDR3: CASSATAHDGYTF
V: TRBV10-3; CDR3: CATRTGDSYEQYF
V: TRBV4-3; CDR3: CASSQPGQGARGYTF
V: TRBV4-3; CDR3: CASSQVAWDTSSYEQYF
V: TRBV10-3; CDR3: CAITRSVGGDGYTF
V: TRBV20-1; CDR3: CSAHRDISLEQYF
V: TRBV15; CDR3: CATSRAGAMETQYF
V: TRBV2; CDR3: CASSQGYNQPQHF
V: TRBV5-1; CDR3: CASSLVQGARTEAFF
V: TRBV7-9; CDR3: CASSLSLGQPQHF
V: TRBV10-3; CDR3: CAISEVDSNQPQHF
V: TRBV20-1; CDR3: CSARQGTAYEQYF
V: TRBV10-2; CDR3: CASSADRVYEQYF